This T cell receptor beta chain is from a study of T cells after posttransplantation cyclophosphamide. Findings and limits, study-wide: Recipient CMV seropositivity and CMV reactivation strongly tracked TRB clonality. Donor-recipient repertoire similarity was low at 1-2 months, rising over year one. Skin or GI-infiltrating T cells shared few TRB sequences with blood.

This related bone marrow graft donor gave peripheral blood on the day of marrow donation. TCRdb's table, derived via immunoSEQ multiplex PCR, lists solely in-frame clones and lacks some. The sample has 20,000 to 25,000 clones; around 73% are singletons. Note on this clone: No antigen is known for it.

This CDR3 has 14 residues. V dropped 4 bases and J dropped 5 bases, with 14 bases sitting between them. Germline CDR1 is PRHDT and CDR2 is FYEKMQ (reference sequence). The rearrangement uses TRBV13 and TRBJ2-5; the D gene is possibly TRBD2 (6 bases). This TCR came from a woman aged 55-69 years in good health, CMV-negative, and a related stem cell transplant donor. Sequencing was done on a sample of memory CD4+ T cells sorted from PBMCs. The CDR3 DNA follows: TGTGCCAGCAGCTCGCAGTTTGGGGGGGAGACCCAGTACTTC. Translated: CASSSQFGGETQYF.